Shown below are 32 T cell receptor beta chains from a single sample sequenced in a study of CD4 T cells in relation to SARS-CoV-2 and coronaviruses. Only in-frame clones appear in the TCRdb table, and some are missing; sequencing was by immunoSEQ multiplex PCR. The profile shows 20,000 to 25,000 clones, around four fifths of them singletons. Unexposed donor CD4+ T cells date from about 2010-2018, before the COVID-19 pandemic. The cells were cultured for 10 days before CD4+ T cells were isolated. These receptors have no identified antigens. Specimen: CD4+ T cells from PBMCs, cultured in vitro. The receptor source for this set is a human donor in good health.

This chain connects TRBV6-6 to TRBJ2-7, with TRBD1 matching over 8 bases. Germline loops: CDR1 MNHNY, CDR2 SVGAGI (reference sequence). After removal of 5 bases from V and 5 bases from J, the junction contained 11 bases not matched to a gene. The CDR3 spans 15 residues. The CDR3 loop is CASSQSGRGPNEQYF. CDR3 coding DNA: TGTGCCAGCAGTCAGTCTGGCAGGGGGCCCAACGAGCAGTACTTC.

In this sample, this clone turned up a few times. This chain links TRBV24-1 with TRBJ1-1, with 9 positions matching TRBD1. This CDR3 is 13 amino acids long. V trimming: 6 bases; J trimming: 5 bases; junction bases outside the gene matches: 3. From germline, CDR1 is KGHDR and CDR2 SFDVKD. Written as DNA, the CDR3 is TGTGCCACCAGTCCGGACAGGGGTACTGAAGCTTTCTTT. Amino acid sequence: CATSPDRGTEAFF.

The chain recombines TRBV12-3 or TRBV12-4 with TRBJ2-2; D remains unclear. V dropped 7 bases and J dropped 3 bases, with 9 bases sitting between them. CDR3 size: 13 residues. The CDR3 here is CASTPRDTGELFF. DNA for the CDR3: TGTGCCAGCACCCCCCGGGACACCGGGGAGCTGTTTTTT.

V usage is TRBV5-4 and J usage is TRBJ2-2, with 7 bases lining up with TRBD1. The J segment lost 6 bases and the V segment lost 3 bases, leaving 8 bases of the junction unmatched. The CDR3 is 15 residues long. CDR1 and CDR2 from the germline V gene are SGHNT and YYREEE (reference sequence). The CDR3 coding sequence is TGTGCCAGCAGCTCCCGGGACAGAGGGGCCGGGGAGCTGTTTTTT. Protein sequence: CASSSRDRGAGELFF.

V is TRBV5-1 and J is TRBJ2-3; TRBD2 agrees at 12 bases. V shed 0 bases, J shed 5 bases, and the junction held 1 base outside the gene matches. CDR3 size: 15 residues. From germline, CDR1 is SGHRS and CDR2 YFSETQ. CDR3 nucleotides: TGCGCCAGCAGCTTGGGGGGACTAGCGGGAGATACGCAGTATTTT. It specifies CASSLGGLAGDTQYF.

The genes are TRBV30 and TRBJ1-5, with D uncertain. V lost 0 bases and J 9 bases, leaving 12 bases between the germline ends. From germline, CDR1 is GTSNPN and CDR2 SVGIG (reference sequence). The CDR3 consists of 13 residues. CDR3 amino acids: CAWSVSGLPPQHF. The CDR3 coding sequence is TGTGCCTGGAGTGTAAGCGGGCTCCCGCCCCAGCATTTT.

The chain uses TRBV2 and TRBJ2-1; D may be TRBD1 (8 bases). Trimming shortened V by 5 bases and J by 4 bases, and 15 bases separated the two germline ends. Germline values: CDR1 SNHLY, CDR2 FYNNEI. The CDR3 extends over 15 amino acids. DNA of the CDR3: TGTGCCAGCAGTACAGGGGGGGGAGGATACAATGAGCAGTTCTTC. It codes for CASSTGGGGYNEQFF. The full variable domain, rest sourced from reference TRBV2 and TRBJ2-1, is EPEVTQTPSHQVTQMGQEVILRCVPISNHLYFYWYRQILGQKVEFLVSFYNNEISEKSEIFDDQFSVERPDGSNFTLKIRSTKLEDSAMYFCASSTGGGGYNEQFFGPGTRLTVL.

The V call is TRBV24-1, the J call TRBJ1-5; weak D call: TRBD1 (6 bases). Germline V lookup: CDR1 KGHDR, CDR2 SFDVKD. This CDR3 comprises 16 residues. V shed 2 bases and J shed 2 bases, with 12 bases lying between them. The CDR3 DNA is TGTGCCACCAGTGATTCCGGACAGTATGGCAATCAGCCCCAGCATTTT. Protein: CATSDSGQYGNQPQHF.

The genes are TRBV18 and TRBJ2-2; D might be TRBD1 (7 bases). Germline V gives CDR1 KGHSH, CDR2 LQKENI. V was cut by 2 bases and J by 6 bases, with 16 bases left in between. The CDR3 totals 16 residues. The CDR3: CASSPTVEGAAGELFF. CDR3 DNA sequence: TGTGCCAGCTCACCAACCGTGGAGGGGGCGGCCGGGGAGCTGTTTTTT.

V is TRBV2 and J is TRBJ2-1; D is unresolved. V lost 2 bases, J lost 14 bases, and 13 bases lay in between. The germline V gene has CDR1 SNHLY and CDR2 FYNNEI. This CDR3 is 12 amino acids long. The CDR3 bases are TGTGCCAGCAGTGAACCAGCTCCCCCAGAGTTCTTC. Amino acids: CASSEPAPPEFF.

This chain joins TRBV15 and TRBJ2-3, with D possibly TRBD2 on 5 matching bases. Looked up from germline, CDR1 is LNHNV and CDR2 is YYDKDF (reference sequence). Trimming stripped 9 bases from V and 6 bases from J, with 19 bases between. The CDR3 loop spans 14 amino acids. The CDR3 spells CATVGLPQIDTQYF. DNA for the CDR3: TGTGCCACTGTTGGACTGCCCCAAATTGATACGCAGTATTTT.

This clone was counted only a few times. DNA of the CDR3: TGCAGCGTTGAGGGTGGGGTAGGGAACTATGGCTACACCTTC. Translating it yields CSVEGGVGNYGYTF. V usage is TRBV29-1 and J usage is TRBJ1-2; unclear D gene. Germline V lookup: CDR1 SQVTM, CDR2 ANQGSEA. The V gene lost 3 bases and the J gene lost 2 bases, with 13 bases spanning the gap. The CDR3 loop spans 14 amino acids.

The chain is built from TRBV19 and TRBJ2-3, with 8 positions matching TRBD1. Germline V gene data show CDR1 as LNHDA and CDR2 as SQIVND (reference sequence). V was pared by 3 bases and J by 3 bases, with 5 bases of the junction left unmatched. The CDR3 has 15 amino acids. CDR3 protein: CASSMATGVTDTQYF. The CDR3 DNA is TGTGCCAGTAGTATGGCGACAGGGGTGACAGATACGCAGTATTTT.

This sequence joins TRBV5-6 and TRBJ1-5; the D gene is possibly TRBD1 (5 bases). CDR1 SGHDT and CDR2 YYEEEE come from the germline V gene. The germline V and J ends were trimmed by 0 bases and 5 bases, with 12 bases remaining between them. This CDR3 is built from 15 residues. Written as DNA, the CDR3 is TGTGCCAGCAGCTTGGGGACAATCGGCGATCAGCCCCAGCATTTT. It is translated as CASSLGTIGDQPQHF.

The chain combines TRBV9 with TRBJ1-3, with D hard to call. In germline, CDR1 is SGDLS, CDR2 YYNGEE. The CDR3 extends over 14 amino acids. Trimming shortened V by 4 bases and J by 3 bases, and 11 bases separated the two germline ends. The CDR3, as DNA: TGTGCCAGCAGCCCCCGCGGCTTTGGAAACACCATATATTTT. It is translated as CASSPRGFGNTIYF.

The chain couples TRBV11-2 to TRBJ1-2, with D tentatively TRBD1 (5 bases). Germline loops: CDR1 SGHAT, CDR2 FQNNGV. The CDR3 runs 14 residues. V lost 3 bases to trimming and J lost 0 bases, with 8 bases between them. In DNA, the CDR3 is TGTGCCAGCAGCTTTCAGGGAGCTAACTATGGCTACACCTTC. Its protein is CASSFQGANYGYTF. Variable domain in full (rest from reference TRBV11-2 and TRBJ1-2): EAGVAQSPRYKIIEKRQSVAFWCNPISGHATLYWYQQILGQGPKLLIQFQNNGVVDDSQLPKDRFSAERLKGVDSTLKIQPAKLEDSAVYLCASSFQGANYGYTFGSGTRLTVV.

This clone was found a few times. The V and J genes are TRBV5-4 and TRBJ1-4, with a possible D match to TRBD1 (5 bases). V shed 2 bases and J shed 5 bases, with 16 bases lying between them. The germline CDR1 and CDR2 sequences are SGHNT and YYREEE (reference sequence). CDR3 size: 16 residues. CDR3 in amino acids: CASSLDPGPGNEKLFF. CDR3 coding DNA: TGTGCCAGCAGCTTAGATCCGGGACCGGGAAATGAAAAACTGTTTTTT.

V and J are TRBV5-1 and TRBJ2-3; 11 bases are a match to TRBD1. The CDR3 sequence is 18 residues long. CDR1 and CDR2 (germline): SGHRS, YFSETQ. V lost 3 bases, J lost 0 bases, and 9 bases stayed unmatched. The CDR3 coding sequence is TGCGCCAGCAGCTGGGGGGGACAGGGGGACCCTAGCACAGATACGCAGTATTTT. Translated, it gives CASSWGGQGDPSTDTQYF.

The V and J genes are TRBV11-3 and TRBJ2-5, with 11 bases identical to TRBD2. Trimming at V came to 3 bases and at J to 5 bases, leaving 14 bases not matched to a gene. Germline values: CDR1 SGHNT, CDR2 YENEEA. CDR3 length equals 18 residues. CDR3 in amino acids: CASSLLAGGFRKLETQYF. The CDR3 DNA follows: TGTGCCAGCAGCTTGTTAGCGGGAGGGTTCAGAAAATTGGAGACCCAGTACTTC.

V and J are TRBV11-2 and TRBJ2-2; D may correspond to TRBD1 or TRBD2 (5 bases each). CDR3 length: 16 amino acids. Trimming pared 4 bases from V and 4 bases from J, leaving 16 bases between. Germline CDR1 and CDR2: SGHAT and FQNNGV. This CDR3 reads CASSWHPSTGTGELFF. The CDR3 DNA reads TGTGCCAGCAGCTGGCACCCTAGCACAGGCACCGGGGAGCTGTTTTTT.

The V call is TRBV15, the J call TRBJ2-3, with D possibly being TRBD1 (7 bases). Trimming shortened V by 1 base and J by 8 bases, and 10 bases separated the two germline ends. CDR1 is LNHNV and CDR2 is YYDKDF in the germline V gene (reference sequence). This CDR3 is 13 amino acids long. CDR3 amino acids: CATSRGQGGTQYF. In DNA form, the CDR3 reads TGTGCCACCAGCAGAGGACAGGGAGGTACGCAGTATTTT.

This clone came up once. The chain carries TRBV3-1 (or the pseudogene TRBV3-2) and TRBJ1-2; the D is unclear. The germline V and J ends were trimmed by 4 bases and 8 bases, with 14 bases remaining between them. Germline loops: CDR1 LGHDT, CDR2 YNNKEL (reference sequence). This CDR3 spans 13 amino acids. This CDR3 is CASSRTAKAGYTF. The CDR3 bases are TGTGCCAGCAGCCGAACAGCCAAGGCCGGCTACACCTTC.

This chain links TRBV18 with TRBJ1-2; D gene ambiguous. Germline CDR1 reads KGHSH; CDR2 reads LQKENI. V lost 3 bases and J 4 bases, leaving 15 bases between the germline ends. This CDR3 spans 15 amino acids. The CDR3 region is CASSPFDNWGYGYTF. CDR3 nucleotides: TGTGCCAGCTCACCTTTTGACAACTGGGGCTATGGCTACACCTTC.

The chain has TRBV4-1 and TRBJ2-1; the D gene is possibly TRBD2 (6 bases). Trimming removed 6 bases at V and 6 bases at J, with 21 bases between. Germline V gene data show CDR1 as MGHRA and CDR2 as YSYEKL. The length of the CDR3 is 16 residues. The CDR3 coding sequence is TGCGCCAGCAGACGTCCCGGGGTAGCGGAGGTCAATGAGCAGTTCTTC. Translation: CASRRPGVAEVNEQFF.

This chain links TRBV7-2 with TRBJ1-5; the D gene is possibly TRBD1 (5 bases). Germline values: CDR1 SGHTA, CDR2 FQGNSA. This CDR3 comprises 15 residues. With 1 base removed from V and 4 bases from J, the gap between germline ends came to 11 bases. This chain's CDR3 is CASSLVFGANQPQHF. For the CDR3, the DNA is TGTGCCAGCAGCTTAGTATTTGGGGCGAATCAGCCCCAGCATTTT.

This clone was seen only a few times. CDR3 DNA: TGTGCCAGTAGTATAACGTTAGGCTCTGGGGCCAACGTCCTGACTTTC. Amino acid sequence: CASSITLGSGANVLTF. The chain combines TRBV19 with TRBJ2-6; no definite D call. Trimming pared 2 bases from V and 0 bases from J, leaving 8 bases between. CDR1 is LNHDA and CDR2 is SQIVND in the germline V gene (reference sequence). The CDR3 extends over 16 amino acids.

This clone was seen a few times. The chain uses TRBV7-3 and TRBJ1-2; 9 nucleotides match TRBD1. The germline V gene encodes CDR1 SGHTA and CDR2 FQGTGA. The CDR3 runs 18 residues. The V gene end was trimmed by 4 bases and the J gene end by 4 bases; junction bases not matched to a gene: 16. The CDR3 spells CASSSRGGLRDRAYGYTF. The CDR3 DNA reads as TGTGCCAGCAGCTCCCGCGGAGGTCTCCGGGACAGGGCCTATGGCTACACCTTC.

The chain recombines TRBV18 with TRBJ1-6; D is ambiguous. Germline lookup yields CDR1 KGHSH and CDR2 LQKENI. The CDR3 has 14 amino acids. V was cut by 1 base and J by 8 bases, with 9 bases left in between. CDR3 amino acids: CASSPRGQDSPLHF. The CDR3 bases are TGTGCCAGCTCACCACGGGGTCAGGATTCACCCCTCCACTTT.

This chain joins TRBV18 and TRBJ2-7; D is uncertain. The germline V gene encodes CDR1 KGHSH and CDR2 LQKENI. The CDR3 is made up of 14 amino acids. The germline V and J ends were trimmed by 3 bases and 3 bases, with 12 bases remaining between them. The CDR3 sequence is CASSPGWADYEQYF. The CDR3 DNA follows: TGTGCCAGCTCACCGGGGTGGGCAGACTACGAGCAGTACTTC.

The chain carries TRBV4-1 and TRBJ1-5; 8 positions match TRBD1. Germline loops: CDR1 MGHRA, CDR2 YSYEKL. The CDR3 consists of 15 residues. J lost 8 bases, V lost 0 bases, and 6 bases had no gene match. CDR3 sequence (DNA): TGCGCCAGCAGCCAAGACAGGGGGCTAACGGAGCCCCAGCATTTT. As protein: CASSQDRGLTEPQHF.

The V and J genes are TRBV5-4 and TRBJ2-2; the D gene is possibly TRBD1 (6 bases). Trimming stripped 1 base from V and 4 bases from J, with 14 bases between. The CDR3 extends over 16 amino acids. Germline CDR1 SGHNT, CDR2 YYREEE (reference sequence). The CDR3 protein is CASSLWKGVGTGELFF. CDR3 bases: TGTGCCAGCAGCTTGTGGAAGGGGGTAGGCACCGGGGAGCTGTTTTTT.

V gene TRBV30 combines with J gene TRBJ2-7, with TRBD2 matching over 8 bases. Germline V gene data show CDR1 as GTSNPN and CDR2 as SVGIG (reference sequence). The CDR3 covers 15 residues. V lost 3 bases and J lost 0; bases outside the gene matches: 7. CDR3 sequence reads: CAWRRRLAGSYEQYF. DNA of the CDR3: TGTGCCTGGAGGCGAAGGCTAGCGGGCTCCTACGAGCAGTACTTC.